This T cell receptor (beta chain) derives from a study of a mutant IDH1 vaccine in newly diagnosed glioma. Overall study context: The first vaccination came 4-6 weeks after radiotherapy alone, or with temozolomide cycles.

As regards this clone: The target antigen is unknown.

The table came from immunoSEQ multiplex PCR; TCRdb's copy has only in-frame clones and leaves some out. The sample gives 77,000 or so clones, about 81% of which show up once; approximately 5.4% is in the top ten. Trimming removed 2 bases at V and 6 bases at J, with 10 bases between. The CDR3 has 13 residues. The V gene's germline CDR1 is PRHDT and CDR2 FYEKMQ (reference sequence). Study-level points and caveats: Top-clonotype changes in peripheral T cells seemed unrelated to pseudoprogression.

Sample time point: week 47, end of study. Vaccinated patients received 300 ug of mutant IDH1 20-mer peptide per dose, with topical imiquimod. Eight vaccine injections were given to patients in weeks 1, 3, 5, 7, 11, 15, 19 and 23. Material: PBMCs, obtained from a glioma patient whose treatment included an IDH1 peptide vaccine. The TCR originated in a middle-aged man with glioma. The chain employs TRBV13 and TRBJ1-2; tentative D call: TRBD1 (5 bases). In nucleotides, the CDR3 is TGTGCCAGCAGCTTAAGGGAGGGGCATGGCTACACCTTC. It is translated as CASSLREGHGYTF.